The T cell receptor (beta chain) described here comes from a study of T cell responses to AZD1222 COVID-19 vaccine (dated by TCRdb to about 2021). Looking at the study overall: A total of over 230 trial participants underwent TCR sequencing, of whom some 210 received two doses of AZD1222 and roughly 25 received two doses of the MenACWY control vaccine. Trial participants were enrolled into age subgroups of 18-55, 56-69 and 70-plus years, which contained about 150, 27 and 61 TCR-sequenced participants, respectively.

Spanning cysteine to phenylalanine, the CDR3 consists of 18 amino acids. The entry retains the CDR3 DNA only, 54 bases that are in frame from base 1. The germline V gene supplies CDR1 KGHSH and CDR2 LQKENI. Clipping removes 2 bases from V and 0 bases from J, with 11 as the unmatched junction base count. The time point label, read with the paper, signifies: about 28 days (+/-7) after the second vaccine dose. Because spike-specific TCR depth and breadth did not differ between the two schedules, AZD1222 recipients who got a second dose at roughly 4 weeks were pooled with those who got a second dose at roughly 12 weeks. The vaccinee samples were drawn from two UK trials, COV001 and COV002, one of which was a single-blind randomized controlled phase 2/3 trial testing AZD1222 (ChAdOx1 nCoV-19) in healthy adults. For TCRbeta chain sequencing, PBMC samples from trial participants were taken at day 0 and at day 28 after the second dose.

With regard to this clone: Its antigen has not been determined. Per-nucleotide qualities are absent, and no much larger clonotype sits a single base away.

The paper as a whole reports these results and caveats: A significant rise in spike-specific TCR breadth and depth was observed after two AZD1222 doses relative to day 0 and relative to MenACWY recipients. Conclusions about previously exposed vaccinees are limited, since just five to seven AZD1222 recipients were seropositive for SARS-CoV-2 at baseline. Reportedly, close to half of the unique spike-specific TCRs recognized epitopes lying outside the regions that are mutated in the B.1.351 and B.1.1.7 variants. Because no day 14 peak-response samples were available, repertoires were characterized only after the peak T cell response. Vaccine-associated CD4 TCRs spanned the whole spike protein, with dominant responses in regions 160-218 and 743-854. The 56-69-year group was small, and its depth increase did not reach significance, likely because of low power. Participants were mostly white British and included more females than males, and it was suggested by the authors that clonal diversity may have been underestimated.

The CDR3 regions of human TCRbeta chains were analyzed by immunosequencing. From the authors' description of their analysis: TCRs in the repertoires were compared against a reference library of SARS-CoV-2-specific TCRs that had been generated with the MIRA antigen-specificity platform. Breadth was defined as the fraction of unique TCRs that were SARS-CoV-2-associated. Depth was defined as the fraction of total T cells that were SARS-CoV-2-associated. Using the MIRA data, each spike-specific TCR was mapped to the spike region that the TCR reacts to and placed in a CD4 or CD8 class. Log10-transformed breadth and depth values were compared by one-way ANOVA with Sidak's multiple comparisons tests. The source is immuneACCESS, and TCRdb retained only in-frame sequences with V and J called. Part of the clones is not carried over; for the studies checked, unresolved V genes explain less than half of this, and the remainder is unexplained. The V and J calls and clone size come from that table; D and trimming were worked out from the DNA. The table for this sample lists 140,000 to 150,000 clones; approximately 90% of them were counted only once. Jointly, the top ten make up approximately 3.5% of the sample.

This receptor chain uses TRBV18 and TRBJ1-1; 8 bases in the junction line up with TRBD1. Sequencing used peripheral blood, obtained 28 days after the second AZD1222 dose. This sequence was found in an adult who received the AZD1222 COVID-19 vaccine. CDR3 sequence: CASSPGYRGNNVNTEAFF. The DNA reads TGTGCCAGCTCACCAGGTTACAGGGGGAACAATGTGAACACTGAAGCTTTCTTT.